This T cell receptor beta chain was identified during a study of response to subunit inactivated influenza vaccine. The table lists this clonotype with a few counts. Its target is unknown. TCRdb used MiXCR to reprocess the RT-PCR reads, holding one entry per CDR3 protein. Seen here are a few hundred thousand distinct CDR3 sequences, approximately 20% observed once, and the top ten hold 10%. V was clipped by 6 bases and J by 7 bases, with 19 bases between them. Per germline, CDR1 LNHDA and CDR2 SQIVND (reference sequence). The CDR3 is made up of 16 amino acids. The study's findings and limits: Each seasonal influenza vaccination recruits few new T cells, the authors suggested.

This material consisted of PBMCs from blood, taken approximately 22 months after vaccination. The clonotype was recovered from a man aged 45-69 years who received an inactivated influenza vaccine. The chain couples TRBV19 to TRBJ1-6, with a tentative D call TRBD1 (6 bases). The CDR3 nucleotides are TGTGCCAGTAGACGAGACAGGACAATATGGAATTCACCCCTCCACTTT. It is translated as CASRRDRTIWNSPLHF.